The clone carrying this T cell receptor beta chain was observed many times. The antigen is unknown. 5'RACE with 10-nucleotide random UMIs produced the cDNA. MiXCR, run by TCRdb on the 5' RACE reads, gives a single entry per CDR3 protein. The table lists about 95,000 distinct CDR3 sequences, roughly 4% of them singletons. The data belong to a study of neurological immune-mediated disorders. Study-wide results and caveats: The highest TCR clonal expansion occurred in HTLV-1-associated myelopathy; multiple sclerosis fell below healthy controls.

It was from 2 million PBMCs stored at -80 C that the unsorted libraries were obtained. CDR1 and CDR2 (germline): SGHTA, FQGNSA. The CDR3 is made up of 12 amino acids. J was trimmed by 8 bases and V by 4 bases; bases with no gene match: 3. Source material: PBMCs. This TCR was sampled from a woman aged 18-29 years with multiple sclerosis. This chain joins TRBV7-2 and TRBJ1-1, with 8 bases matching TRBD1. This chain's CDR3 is CASSSNRGEAFF. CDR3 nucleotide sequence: TGTGCCAGCAGCTCGAACAGGGGGGAAGCTTTCTTT.